One TCR beta chain is described in this entry. Its antigen is undetermined. The data belong to a study of cytomegalovirus exposure and HLA in healthy donors. Study in general: Of all 400 or so donors who were genotyped, roughly 81% belonged to the Caucasian-associated ancestry cluster. Study results and caveats: Per a prior analysis, the majority of TCR beta V segments were productive roughly 90% or roughly 30% of the time. Reportedly, cytomegalovirus status was diagnosed with high sensitivity and specificity.

The CDR3 length is 14 residues. In germline, CDR1 is SGHNT, CDR2 YYREEE (reference sequence). The J segment lost 2 bases and the V segment lost 5 bases, leaving 7 bases of the junction unmatched. PCR primers comprised 60 Vbeta and 13 Jbeta primers. The data were produced by immunoSEQ multiplex PCR, yet TCRdb's version contains in-frame clones alone and is incomplete. The sample lists some 140,000 clones, 65% to 80% occurring once. J is TRBJ2-7 and V is TRBV5-4; the match to TRBD2 covers 7 bases. The receptor comes from a man aged 35-49 years in good health and CMV-seronegative. The sample comprised PBMCs. The CDR3: CASRRASGTYEQYF. Written as DNA, the CDR3 is TGTGCCAGCAGGCGAGCTAGCGGTACCTACGAGCAGTACTTC.